A selection of T cell receptor beta chains follows, all from one sample in a study of T cells in Graves' hyperthyroidism and ophthalmopathy. A single record per CDR3 protein comes from TCRdb applying MiXCR to the multiplex PCR reads. The data contain hundreds of thousands of distinct CDR3 sequences, 12% to 15% of them seen just once; the ten biggest clones take up 10% to 13%. Sequencing input: blood. Receptors originate from a woman in her late teens or twenties with Graves' hyperthyroidism. Both conserved end residues are part of each CDR3. A D gene is named only where the DNA matches it firmly. The size field is filled for only some rows; it gives once, few, many or a size class.

v_call	d_call	j_call	clone_size	cdr3_length	cdr3_aa	cdr3_nt
TRBV6-1	-	TRBJ1-2	-	15	CASRPLKGTSNGYTF	TGTGCCAGCAGACCGTTAAAAGGGACGTCAAATGGCTACACCTTC
TRBV11-3	-	TRBJ1-2	many	13	CASSLGYNYGYTF	TGTGCCAGCAGCTTAGGATACAACTATGGCTACACCTTC
TRBV13	-	TRBJ2-1	many	16	CASSRDGGAGYNEQFF	TGTGCCAGCAGCAGAGATGGGGGGGCTGGATACAATGAGCAGTTCTTC
TRBV28	TRBD2	TRBJ2-3	-	18	CASGFDRTSGWSTDTQYF	TGTGCCAGCGGTTTCGATCGGACTAGCGGGTGGAGCACAGATACGCAGTATTTT
TRBV30	TRBD2	TRBJ2-7	many	13	CARIGLEWYEQYF	TGTGCCCGGATCGGACTAGAATGGTACGAGCAGTACTTC
TRBV7-9	TRBD2	TRBJ2-7	many	14	CASSPGSGNYEQYF	TGTGCCAGCAGCCCCGGCAGCGGGAACTACGAGCAGTACTTC
TRBV18	TRBD2	TRBJ2-7	-	14	CASSPLEGGWEQYF	TGTGCCAGCTCACCACTTGAGGGAGGGTGGGAGCAGTACTTC
TRBV2	TRBD1	TRBJ1-5	many	15	CASSSTGTGVQPQHF	TGTGCCAGCAGTTCTACCGGGACAGGGGTTCAGCCCCAGCATTTT
TRBV20-1	TRBD1	TRBJ2-5	many	13	CSASKGAGETQYF	TGCAGTGCTAGTAAGGGGGCCGGGGAGACCCAGTACTTC
TRBV7-9	-	TRBJ2-1	many	14	CASSLSYRADEQFF	TGTGCCAGCAGCTTAAGTTACAGGGCTGATGAGCAGTTCTTC
TRBV12-3/TRBV12-4	-	TRBJ2-2	-	11	CATERPGELFF	TGTGCCACAGAGCGACCCGGGGAGCTGTTTTTT
TRBV10-3	TRBD1	TRBJ1-2	few	16	CAISGTDRAGGYGYTF	TGTGCCATCAGTGGAACGGACAGGGCCGGAGGGTATGGCTACACCTTC
TRBV5-4	-	TRBJ2-7	-	15	CASSSARGHWDEQYF	TGTGCCAGCAGCTCCGCCAGGGGCCACTGGGACGAGCAGTACTTC
TRBV12-3/TRBV12-4	-	TRBJ1-1	few	14	CASSPSERNTEAFF	TGTGCCAGCAGTCCGTCGGAGAGGAACACTGAAGCTTTCTTT
TRBV7-2	TRBD1	TRBJ1-5	many	15	CASSLVGTGNQPQHF	TGTGCCAGCAGCTTAGTTGGGACAGGGAATCAGCCCCAGCATTTT
TRBV12-3/TRBV12-4	-	TRBJ2-4	-	14	CASSFGASKNIQYF	TGTGCCAGCAGTTTTGGGGCGTCCAAAAACATTCAGTACTTC
TRBV11-2	TRBD1	TRBJ2-3	many	14	CASARAGGVNTQYF	TGTGCCAGCGCCCGGGCAGGGGGCGTGAATACGCAGTATTTT
TRBV28	TRBD2	TRBJ2-1	many	15	CASSGLAGLHRGQFF	TGTGCCAGCAGTGGACTAGCGGGACTCCATAGGGGGCAGTTCTTC
TRBV5-1	TRBD2	TRBJ2-5	many	16	CASSLELLAAGETQYF	TGCGCCAGCAGCTTGGAACTACTAGCGGCTGGGGAGACCCAGTACTTC
TRBV28	-	TRBJ1-3	many	15	CASSLDARSGNTIYF	TGTGCCAGCAGTCTGGACGCGAGGAGTGGAAACACCATATATTTT
TRBV7-3	TRBD2	TRBJ2-1	many	15	CASSLAESSYNEQFF	TGTGCCAGCTCACTAGCGGAGAGCTCCTACAATGAGCAGTTCTTC
TRBV7-2	-	TRBJ1-1	-	14	CASSLEGGVGEAFF	TGTGCCAGCAGCTTAGAGGGGGGGGTAGGTGAAGCTTTCTTT
TRBV20-1	-	TRBJ2-1	few	17	CSARDISGHSSYNEQFF	TGCAGTGCTAGAGACATCAGCGGCCATAGCTCCTACAATGAGCAGTTCTTC
TRBV5-8	TRBD2	TRBJ2-2	few	18	CASSLAWLAGKGTGELFF	TGTGCCAGCAGCTTGGCCTGGCTAGCGGGAAAAGGAACCGGGGAGCTGTTTTTT
TRBV5-1	-	TRBJ2-3	-	16	CASSLGRDSGTDTQYF	TGCGCCAGCAGCTTGGGGCGGGACTCCGGCACAGATACGCAGTATTTT
TRBV4-1	-	TRBJ2-7	few	14	CASSQVGGSYEQYF	TGCGCCAGCAGCCAAGTCGGGGGCTCCTACGAGCAGTACTTC
TRBV4-1	TRBD1	TRBJ1-2	-	18	CASSHNRDRGRIYYGYTF	TGCGCCAGCAGCCATAACCGGGACAGGGGGCGAATTTACTATGGCTACACCTTC
TRBV6-1	-	TRBJ2-1	many	11	CASGSNNEQFF	TGTGCCAGCGGGTCCAACAATGAGCAGTTCTTC
TRBV6-1	-	TRBJ2-7	-	12	CASSEAYYEQYF	TGTGCCAGCAGTGAAGCGTACTACGAGCAGTACTTC
TRBV28	TRBD2	TRBJ2-7	-	15	CATRGAGEEYYEQYF	TGTGCCACCAGAGGAGCGGGAGAGGAATACTACGAGCAGTACTTC
TRBV29-1	TRBD2	TRBJ2-2	-	18	CSAGGLAGELGNTGELFF	TGCAGCGCCGGCGGCCTAGCGGGAGAGCTCGGGAACACCGGGGAGCTGTTTTTT
TRBV10-3	-	TRBJ2-3	-	15	CAISERLPLTDTQYF	TGTGCCATCAGTGAGAGGCTACCCCTCACAGATACGCAGTATTTT
TRBV18	-	TRBJ1-2	many	15	CASSQGSYRNYGYTF	TGTGCCAGCTCACAGGGAAGTTACCGTAACTATGGCTACACCTTC
TRBV12-3/TRBV12-4	-	TRBJ2-3	many	18	CASSPHRYQRGVGDTQYF	TGTGCCAGCAGCCCACATCGATACCAACGAGGGGTAGGAGATACGCAGTATTTT
TRBV7-2	TRBD1	TRBJ2-3	many	14	CASSRRGRSDTQYF	TGTGCCAGCTCTCGAAGGGGGCGGTCAGATACGCAGTATTTT
TRBV5-5	-	TRBJ1-1	many	15	CASSPQTAANTEAFF	TGTGCCAGCAGCCCTCAGACGGCCGCCAACACTGAAGCTTTCTTT
TRBV19	TRBD2	TRBJ2-7	-	19	CASSRSGTSGRVSSYEQYF	TGTGCCAGCAGTCGCTCCGGGACTAGCGGGAGGGTTAGCTCCTACGAGCAGTACTTC
TRBV6-1	-	TRBJ1-2	-	11	CASASGGGYTF	TGTGCCAGCGCTAGCGGGGGTGGCTACACCTTC
TRBV10-2	TRBD2	TRBJ2-7	-	15	CASSEWSGRIREQYF	TGCGCCAGCAGTGAGTGGAGCGGGAGGATTCGCGAGCAGTACTTC
TRBV20-1	TRBD1	TRBJ1-1	many	15	CSARPRDRVNTEAFF	TGCAGTGCTAGGCCGAGAGACAGGGTGAACACTGAAGCTTTCTTT
TRBV12-3/TRBV12-4	-	TRBJ2-1	many	13	CASSRTTYNEQFF	TGTGCCAGCAGTCGGACTACCTACAATGAGCAGTTCTTC
TRBV28	-	TRBJ2-5	many	19	CASSLVSRGGAGLQETQYF	TGTGCCAGCAGTTTAGTGTCGCGTGGGGGGGCAGGACTGCAAGAGACCCAGTACTTC
TRBV18	-	TRBJ1-1	many	14	CASSQQESNTEAFF	TGTGCCAGCTCACAACAGGAGTCGAACACTGAAGCTTTCTTT
TRBV27	-	TRBJ2-7	many	15	CASSPTNLAGYEQYF	TGTGCCAGCAGTCCGACTAATCTTGCTGGCTACGAGCAGTACTTC
TRBV30	-	TRBJ2-2	many	13	CAWNMERSGELFF	TGTGCCTGGAATATGGAGCGGTCCGGGGAGCTGTTTTTT
TRBV11-3	-	TRBJ2-2	-	16	CASSFDRTTNTGELFF	TGTGCCAGCAGCTTCGACAGGACGACGAACACCGGGGAGCTGTTTTTT
TRBV7-9	TRBD1	TRBJ2-5	-	15	CASSGQGYKGETQYF	TGTGCCAGCAGTGGACAGGGATACAAGGGGGAGACCCAGTACTTC
TRBV19	-	TRBJ2-7	few	14	CASSMNGRGYEQYF	TGTGCCAGTAGTATGAACGGACGGGGCTACGAGCAGTACTTC
TRBV10-3	-	TRBJ2-1	few	12	CAIKRVGEEQFF	TGTGCCATCAAAAGGGTCGGGGAGGAGCAGTTCTTC
TRBV11-2	TRBD1	TRBJ2-5	-	16	CASSLRDRGREETQYF	TGTGCCAGCAGCTTAAGGGACAGGGGGAGGGAGGAGACCCAGTACTTC
TRBV7-3	-	TRBJ2-1	many	15	CASSLTRDLHNEQFF	TGTGCCAGCAGCTTAACACGGGACCTGCACAATGAGCAGTTCTTC